The TCR beta chain described here comes from a study of blood T cell repertoires in COVID-19. Study-level information: In each case, the material was cDNA or gDNA derived from T cells, B-cell-depleted T cells, or PBMCs.

CDR1 is SGHTA and CDR2 is FQGTGA in the germline V gene. After removal of 8 bases from V and 2 bases from J, the junction contained 8 bases not matched to a gene. The CDR3 contains 15 residues. The method was immunoSEQ multiplex PCR; TCRdb's version includes in-frame clones alone and lacks a portion of them. Among hundreds of thousands of clones listed, around 82% were seen once. The chain recombines TRBV7-3 with TRBJ2-1, with 8 bases aligning to TRBD2. This sequence originates from a human donor in a cohort sampled during active COVID-19. Sequencing was performed on peripheral blood. In nucleotides, the CDR3 is TGTGCCAGCGCAGAGACTAGCGTCCCCTACAATGAGCAGTTCTTC. It translates to CASAETSVPYNEQFF.